This entry concerns a single T cell receptor (beta chain). Its antigen specificity is not known. Base qualities were left out, and no much larger clone turns up one base away. The trim is 0 bases for V and 1 base for J, with a gap of 13 bases between the germline ends. From the cysteine up to the phenylalanine, the CDR3 has a length of 16 residues. The retained sequence is limited to the CDR3, 48 bases, with the frame set at the first base. The germline V gene (reference sequence) supplies CDR1 SGHKS and CDR2 YYEKEE. The sample comes from a study of shared clonotypes between healthy human individuals (dated by TCRdb to the early 2020s). Turning to the overall study: The cohort comprised a couple of women and three men aged 18 to 49 years. For each donor, CD4 naive and CD4 memory were each given three plates, CD8 naive was given two plates, and CD8 memory was given one plate. To estimate repertoire size and how much clonotypes are shared between individuals, the study performed deep sequencing of blood TCR repertoires from roughly five healthy adults. Different laboratories and diverse techniques were used to prepare libraries and sequence TCR repertoires, to increase sequencing depth and limit assay-specific biases. Each donor's leukapheresis produced roughly between roughly 0.9 and 8.9 billion PBMCs.

The donors were healthy, HIV-negative adults with no recently reported acute infections or vaccinations. Only Caucasian adults living in Nashville, Tennessee, USA were represented among the donors. CD4+ T cells were enriched by magnetic negative selection, after which naive cells were positively selected on CD45RA and the negative fraction was taken as the memory subset. Blood was collected by leukapheresis, and PBMCs were isolated by Ficoll-Histopaque density gradient centrifugation and then cryopreserved in liquid nitrogen vapor phase. Purity and quantity of every magnetically sorted T cell population were checked by analytical flow cytometry. Genomic DNA was isolated from each sorted fraction and quantified by UV absorbance on a Nanodrop 2000c. TCR CDR3 regions were amplified from genomic DNA by multiplex PCR using the deep immunoSEQ assay. Genomic DNA extracted from each cell subset was distributed evenly over all wells of several immunoSEQ 96-well plates, and each plate served as one replicate. For sorted subsets, 200 to 250 ng genomic DNA, equal to some 30,000 T cell genomes, was loaded into each replicate PCR. Purified libraries were measured with a Qubit 3.0 fluorometer, size-checked on a Bioanalyzer 2100, and measured again with the KAPA Library Quantification kit. Every immunoSEQ 96-well plate was sequenced on a dedicated single-read 150-cycle Illumina NextSeq 550 flow cell. The source study handled its data this way. Because only junctional sequences without quality scores were contained in the immunoSEQ output, filtering matching that applied to full-length reads could not be performed. Sequences were annotated with PyIR, a Python wrapper for IgBLAST v1.9, using IMGT germline references to assign V/J genes and CDR3. Reads were filtered out if the reads had weak V/J assignments (E-value above 1e-6), no CDR3, stop codons, out-of-frame junctions, or ambiguous translated residues. V3J clonotypes were defined as sequences sharing an identical inferred V gene, J gene, and CDR3 amino acid sequence. Percentage overlap between repertoires was calculated by dividing the number of shared unique clonotypes by the size of the smaller repertoire. Repertoire richness was assessed with RTK rarefaction, the Chao1 estimator, and Recon v2.1 estimates of unobserved clonotypes. Generation probabilities were computed with OLGA for all TCRbeta clonotypes obtained by the gDNA method from several donors. This immuneACCESS table, as held by TCRdb, lists in-frame sequences with V and J called but not all clones. Of the missing ones, under half trace to an unresolved V gene in checked studies; the others have no known cause. V, J and clone size were drawn from that table, and D and trimming were deduced from the DNA. This sample lists 780,000 or so clones; 72% were detected once. Of the sample, more than 1.5% falls within the top ten clones.

Overall study results and their limits: Compared with non-shared clonotypes, clonotypes shared by all four sorted-subset donors had higher generation probabilities. When four donors were compared, the shared fraction of clonotypes was 5% to 6.5% for naive CD4, 3.5% to 4% for naive CD8, more than 2% for memory CD4, and 0.35% to 0.4% for memory CD8. Incomplete sequencing was indicated by rarefaction of sorted-subset datasets, despite the large sequencing depth. Because the study included only a small number of donors, the genetic and exposure-history diversity represented was limited. Based on pairwise subsampling, the degree of clonotype sharing among donors was expected to be affected by sequencing depth. Sampling was limited to blood, and TCR repertoires in tissue likely differ from TCR repertoires in blood. Naive subsets generally had larger estimated clonotype richness than memory subsets did.

The sequence links TRBV5-5 to TRBJ2-5; tentative D gene TRBD1, with 5 bases matching. The TCR originated in a woman between 25 and 40 years old in good health. The sequencing input was memory CD4+ T cells sorted from blood. The cell subset or site label for this specimen denotes: CD45RA-negative fraction. CDR3 loop: CASSLAEGVVQETQYF. The sequence in DNA is TGTGCCAGCAGCTTGGCCGAAGGGGTAGTCCAAGAGACCCAGTACTTC.